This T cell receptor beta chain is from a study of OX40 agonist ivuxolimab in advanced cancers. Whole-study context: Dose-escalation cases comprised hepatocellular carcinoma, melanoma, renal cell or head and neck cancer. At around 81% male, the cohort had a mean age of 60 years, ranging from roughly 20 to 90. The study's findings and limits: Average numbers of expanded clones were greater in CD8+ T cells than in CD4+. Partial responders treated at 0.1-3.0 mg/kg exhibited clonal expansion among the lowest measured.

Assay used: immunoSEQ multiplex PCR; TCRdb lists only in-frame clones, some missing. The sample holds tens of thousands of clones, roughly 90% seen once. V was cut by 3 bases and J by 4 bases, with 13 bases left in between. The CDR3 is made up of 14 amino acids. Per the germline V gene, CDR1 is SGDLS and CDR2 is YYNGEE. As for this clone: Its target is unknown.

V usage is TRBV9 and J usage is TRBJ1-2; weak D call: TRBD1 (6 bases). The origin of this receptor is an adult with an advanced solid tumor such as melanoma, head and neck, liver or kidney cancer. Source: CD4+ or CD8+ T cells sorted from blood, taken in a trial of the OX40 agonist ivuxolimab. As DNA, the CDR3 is TGTGCCAGCAGCGCTCAGGAGGGGGTCTATGGCTACACCTTC. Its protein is CASSAQEGVYGYTF.